This T cell receptor (beta chain) is from a study of cytomegalovirus exposure and HLA in healthy donors. Comment on this clone: The antigen is undetermined.

The PCR made use of 60 Vbeta and 13 Jbeta primers. The assay was immunoSEQ multiplex PCR, and TCRdb's table has in-frame clones only and misses some. The sample lists roughly 130,000 clones; 88% were seen once. Overall study results and limits: Another analysis was done later, and it associated 16,951 TCR beta sequences with HLA alleles at 0.05 false discovery rate. About 87% or about 30% of the time was how often most TCR beta V segments were productive, according to an earlier analysis. In a later analysis, V- and J-gene trimming of beta chains associated with a DCLRE1C missense variant, replicated independently.

This TCR derives from a woman aged 40 to 50 in good health and CMV-seronegative. The sample taken for sequencing was PBMCs.

The CDR3 spells CASSSRWGEMDTEAFF. The CDR3 nucleotides are TGTGCCAGCAGCTCGCGGTGGGGGGAGATGGACACTGAAGCTTTCTTT. The chain couples TRBV7-9 to TRBJ1-1; a possible D gene is TRBD1 (5 bases). The CDR3 is made up of 16 amino acids. CDR1 and CDR2 (germline): SEHNR, FQNEAQ (reference sequence). Trimming stripped 4 bases from V and 3 bases from J, with 18 bases between.